This TCR beta chain emerged from a study of blood T cell repertoires in COVID-19. Looking at the study overall: Acute and convalescent COVID-19 samples came from the United States, Italy and Spain. Sources were T cells, B-cell-depleted T cells, or PBMCs; the material itself was cDNA or gDNA.

The trim removed 4 bases at V and 8 bases at J, leaving 7 bases unmatched. This CDR3 spans 15 amino acids. Germline V gives CDR1 SGDLS, CDR2 YYNGEE. Original data processing: The authors estimated nucleated cell counts from reference gene primer amplification. Produced via immunoSEQ multiplex PCR; TCRdb's table is partial and in-frame only. The V and J calls and the clone size are those of that table, but D and trimming were determined from the DNA. The sample lists around 330,000 clones, 88% occurring once. The receptor was isolated from a woman aged 50 to 65 with active or convalescent COVID-19. V is TRBV9 and J is TRBJ1-4; 11 bases map to TRBD1. The sample consisted of peripheral blood. The DNA of the CDR3 is TGTGCCAGCAGCTTTGGACAGGGGGCAGAGGAAAAACTGTTTTTT. It yields the protein CASSFGQGAEEKLFF.